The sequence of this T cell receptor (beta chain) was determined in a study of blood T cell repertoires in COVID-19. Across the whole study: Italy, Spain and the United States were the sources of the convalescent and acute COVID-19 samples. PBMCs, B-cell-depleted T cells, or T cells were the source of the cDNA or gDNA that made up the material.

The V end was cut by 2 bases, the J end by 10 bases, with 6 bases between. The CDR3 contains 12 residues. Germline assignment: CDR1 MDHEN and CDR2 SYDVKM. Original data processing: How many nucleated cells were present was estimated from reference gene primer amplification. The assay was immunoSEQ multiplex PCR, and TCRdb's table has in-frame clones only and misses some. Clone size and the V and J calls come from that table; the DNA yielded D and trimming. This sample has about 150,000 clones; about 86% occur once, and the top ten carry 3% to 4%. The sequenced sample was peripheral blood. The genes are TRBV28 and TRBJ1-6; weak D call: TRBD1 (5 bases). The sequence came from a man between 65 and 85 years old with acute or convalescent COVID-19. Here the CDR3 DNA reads TGTGCCAGCAGTTTACGGGGGTCACCCCTCCACTTT. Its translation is CASSLRGSPLHF.